This is a list of T cell receptor beta chains from one sample in a study of blood T cell repertoires in COVID-19. Sequencing used immunoSEQ multiplex PCR; TCRdb keeps in-frame clones, though not all of them. The sample yields some 83,000 clones, roughly 86% seen once. Sequencing input: peripheral blood. The source of these receptors is a human donor in a cohort sampled during active COVID-19. The CDR3 runs from the conserved cysteine through the conserved F or W. Each record gives: D gene, J gene, V gene, clone size, CDR3 protein, CDR3 DNA. The D gene is left open where the match is weak. Size is stated for part of the rows, as once, few or many counts, or as a class when the clone is expanded.

TRBD1 TRBJ2-7 TRBV5-1 NA CASSLGRQGLEQYF TGCGCCAGCAGCCTCGGACGACAGGGCCTCGAGCAGTACTTC
TRBD1 TRBJ2-2 TRBV27 NA CASSRTGFNTGELFF TGTGCCAGCAGCCGGACAGGGTTTAACACCGGGGAGCTGTTTTTT
NA TRBJ1-1 TRBV27 NA CASSLSGSNTEAFF TGTGCCAGCAGTTTATCCGGGTCGAACACTGAAGCTTTCTTT
NA TRBJ2-3 TRBV7-2 NA CASSLRQGRGQEDTQYF TGTGCCAGCAGCCTTCGCCAGGGGCGGGGGCAGGAAGATACGCAGTATTTT
TRBD1 TRBJ1-1 TRBV11-2 NA CASSSGTVKNTEAFF TGTGCCAGCAGCTCGGGGACAGTGAAGAACACTGAAGCTTTCTTT
NA TRBJ2-3 TRBV7-8 NA CASSLGSGHSDTQYF TGTGCCAGCAGCTTAGGTTCCGGACACTCAGATACGCAGTATTTT
TRBD2 TRBJ2-3 TRBV27 NA CASSLGRAQYF TGTGCCAGCAGTTTAGGGAGGGCGCAGTATTTT
TRBD1 TRBJ2-7 TRBV6-6 NA CASTSDPGDSIYEQYF TGTGCCAGCACGTCGGACCCCGGGGACAGCATCTACGAGCAGTACTTC
TRBD1 TRBJ2-1 TRBV7-3 NA CASSRQGTDNEQFF TGTGCCAGCAGCCGACAGGGGACGGACAATGAGCAGTTCTTC
NA TRBJ1-2 TRBV27 NA CASSSNSGYGYTF TGTGCCAGCAGTTCCAACAGCGGCTATGGCTACACCTTC
TRBD2 TRBJ2-3 TRBV27 once CASRQAGGSTDTQYF TGTGCCAGCAGACAGGCGGGGGGGAGCACAGATACGCAGTATTTT
TRBD1 TRBJ1-4 TRBV4-2 NA CASSLGQGGEKLFF TGTGCCAGCAGCCTGGGACAGGGAGGGGAAAAACTGTTTTTT
NA TRBJ2-2 TRBV5-4 once CASSKGNLVANTGELFF TGTGCCAGCAGTAAGGGGAACCTCGTAGCTAACACCGGGGAGCTGTTTTTT
NA TRBJ1-4 TRBV10-2 NA CASSVLAGLSNEKLFF TGCGCCAGCAGTGTTCTGGCAGGACTATCTAATGAAAAACTGTTTTTT
NA TRBJ2-7 TRBV6-5 NA CASSPTVSYYEQYF TGTGCCAGCAGTCCGACAGTTTCTTACTACGAGCAGTACTTC
NA TRBJ1-5 TRBV30 NA CAWRAPGGDNQPQHF TGTGCCTGGAGGGCCCCAGGAGGTGACAATCAGCCCCAGCATTTT
NA TRBJ1-5 TRBV6-5 NA CASRSGGSSQPQHF TGTGCCAGCAGATCCGGGGGTAGTAGTCAGCCCCAGCATTTT
NA TRBJ2-7 TRBV6-5 NA CASSYSRRASSYEQYF TGTGCCAGCAGTTACTCGAGACGAGCGAGCTCCTACGAGCAGTACTTC
TRBD1 TRBJ2-5 TRBV6-5 NA CASRRQGAQGETQYF TGTGCCAGCAGGCGACAGGGGGCACAGGGAGAGACCCAGTACTTC
NA TRBJ1-5 TRBV2 NA CASRGDNPRNQPQHF TGTGCCAGCAGGGGGGACAACCCACGGAATCAGCCCCAGCATTTT
TRBD2 TRBJ2-1 TRBV6-5 few CASIRKAGRYNEQFF TGTGCCAGCATCCGGAAGGCCGGGAGGTACAATGAGCAGTTCTTC
NA TRBJ2-1 TRBV7-6 NA CASSLLGGGGNEQFF TGTGCCAGCAGCTTATTAGGGGGGGGAGGCAATGAGCAGTTCTTC
NA TRBJ1-1 TRBV2 NA CASSVKLEAFF TGTGCCAGCAGTGTGAAACTTGAAGCTTTCTTT
NA TRBJ2-7 TRBV5-1 NA CASSLGDERLSYEQYF TGCGCCAGCAGCTTGGGAGACGAGCGCCTCTCCTACGAGCAGTACTTC
NA TRBJ2-2 TRBV6-2/TRBV6-3 NA CASSYPYAVLKPNTGELFF TGTGCCAGCAGTTACCCCTACGCCGTCCTCAAACCGAACACCGGGGAGCTGTTTTTT
NA TRBJ2-2 TRBV7-2 NA CASSTDRNTGELFF TGTGCCAGCAGCACGGACAGAAACACCGGGGAGCTGTTTTTT
NA TRBJ2-5 TRBV5-1 NA CASSFGGAQETQYF TGCGCCAGCAGCTTCGGCGGGGCCCAAGAGACCCAGTACTTC
TRBD1 TRBJ1-5 TRBV5-4 NA CASSLGGTGTNQPQHF TGTGCCAGCAGCTTGGGGGGGACAGGGACCAATCAGCCCCAGCATTTT
TRBD2 TRBJ2-3 TRBV5-4 once CASSSTGRGGRGDTQYF TGTGCCAGCAGCTCGACCGGTCGGGGGGGACGGGGAGATACGCAGTATTTT
NA TRBJ2-7 TRBV2 NA CASSEGEIWYF TGTGCCAGCAGTGAAGGGGAGATTTGGTACTTC
NA TRBJ1-2 TRBV28 NA CASSSAGNYGYTF TGTGCCAGCAGTTCAGCCGGGAACTATGGCTACACCTTC
NA TRBJ2-7 TRBV27 NA CASSLSRSSYEQYF TGTGCCAGCAGTTTGTCGCGTAGCTCCTACGAGCAGTACTTC
TRBD1 TRBJ1-6 TRBV2 NA CASSQGTDTNSPLHF TGTGCCAGCAGTCAAGGGACAGACACTAATTCACCCCTCCACTTT
NA TRBJ2-3 TRBV7-9 NA CASSPTGTQTDTQYF TGTGCCAGCAGCCCCACCGGGACACAGACAGATACGCAGTATTTT
NA TRBJ2-1 TRBV24-1 NA CATSDAIQEQFF TGTGCCACCAGTGATGCCATTCAGGAGCAGTTCTTC
NA TRBJ1-5 TRBV11-2 once CASSLAVHSNQPQHF TGTGCCAGCAGCTTAGCGGTGCATAGCAATCAGCCCCAGCATTTT
NA TRBJ2-1 TRBV20-1 NA CSALDNEQFF TGCAGTGCCCTCGACAATGAGCAGTTCTTC
NA TRBJ1-5 TRBV19 NA CASSIGRVQPQHF TGTGCCAGTAGTATCGGCAGGGTTCAGCCCCAGCATTTT
TRBD2 TRBJ2-5 TRBV4-2 NA CASSQDRGSGLQETQYF TGTGCCAGCAGCCAAGATCGTGGTAGCGGGTTACAAGAGACCCAGTACTTC
TRBD1 TRBJ2-5 TRBV13 NA CASSYPGTGEETQYF TGTGCCAGCAGCTACCCCGGGACAGGGGAAGAGACCCAGTACTTC
TRBD2 TRBJ2-1 TRBV18 NA CASSQGLAGVLSSYNEQFF TGTGCCAGCTCACAGGGACTAGCGGGGGTTCTGAGCTCCTACAATGAGCAGTTCTTC